This T cell receptor beta chain appears in the sequencing data of a study of cytomegalovirus exposure and HLA in healthy donors. General study findings and limits: High specificity and sensitivity for cytomegalovirus status were reported for the classifier. Later, an analysis found that TCR clusters from the first cohort tended to co-occur in the 120 or so validation repertoires. The investigators catalogued 150 or so TCR beta chains as cytomegalovirus-associated.

While the first cohort had around 700 subjects, the donors belonged to the separate validation cohort of roughly 120 subjects. Sequenced by immunoSEQ multiplex PCR; TCRdb stores in-frame clones only, minus some. Of 120,000 to 150,000 clones in the sample, 80% to 90% are singletons; the top ten hold about 7.9%. With respect to this clone: Its antigen is not known.

There are 16 residues in the CDR3. Trimming removed 6 bases from V and 1 base from J, with 16 bases in between. CDR1 and CDR2 from the germline V gene are SGDLS and YYNGEE. This TCR was recovered from a woman aged 18-29 years in good health and CMV-seropositive. The rearrangement links TRBV9 to TRBJ2-2; D is possibly TRBD1 (6 bases). Sequenced input: PBMCs. The CDR3 reads CASNLPLGGNTGELFF. Written as DNA, the CDR3 is TGTGCCAGCAACCTTCCCCTAGGGGGGAACACCGGGGAGCTGTTTTTT.